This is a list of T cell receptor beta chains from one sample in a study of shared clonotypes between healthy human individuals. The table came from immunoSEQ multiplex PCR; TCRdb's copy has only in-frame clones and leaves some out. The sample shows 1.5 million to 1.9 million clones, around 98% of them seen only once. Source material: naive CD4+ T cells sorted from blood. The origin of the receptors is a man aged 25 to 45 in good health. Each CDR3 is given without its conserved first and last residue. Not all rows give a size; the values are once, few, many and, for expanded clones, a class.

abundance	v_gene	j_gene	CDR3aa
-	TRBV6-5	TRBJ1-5	ASSYSSGQPQH
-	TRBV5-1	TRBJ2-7	ASSTGTSGRATGY
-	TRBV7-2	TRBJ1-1	ASSLSVGFGTEAF
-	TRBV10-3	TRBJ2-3	AMGVAGVATQY
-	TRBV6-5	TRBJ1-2	ASSYSRLYRGYT
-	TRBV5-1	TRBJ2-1	ASSFGQGESEQF
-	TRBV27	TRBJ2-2	ASSLFLSGELF
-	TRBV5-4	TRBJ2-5	ASSLGAGVVGETQY
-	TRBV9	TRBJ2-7	ASSRGSLSYEQY
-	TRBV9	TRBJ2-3	ASSVLTGIGDTQY
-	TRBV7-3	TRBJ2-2	ASSLSPLAPGELF
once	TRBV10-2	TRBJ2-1	ASSDAGYLARQF
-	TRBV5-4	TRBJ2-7	ASSLGTSGPYEQY
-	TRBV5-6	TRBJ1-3	ASSLVSGNTIY
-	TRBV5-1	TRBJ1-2	ASSASTDPNYGYT
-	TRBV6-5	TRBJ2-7	ATLTPFSYEQY
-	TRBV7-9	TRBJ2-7	ASRSRQGRGEQY
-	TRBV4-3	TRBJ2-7	ASSQDLTTPLGYEQY
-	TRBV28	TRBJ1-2	ASKNSDRVGYGYT
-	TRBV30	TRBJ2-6	AWTAGSSGANVLT